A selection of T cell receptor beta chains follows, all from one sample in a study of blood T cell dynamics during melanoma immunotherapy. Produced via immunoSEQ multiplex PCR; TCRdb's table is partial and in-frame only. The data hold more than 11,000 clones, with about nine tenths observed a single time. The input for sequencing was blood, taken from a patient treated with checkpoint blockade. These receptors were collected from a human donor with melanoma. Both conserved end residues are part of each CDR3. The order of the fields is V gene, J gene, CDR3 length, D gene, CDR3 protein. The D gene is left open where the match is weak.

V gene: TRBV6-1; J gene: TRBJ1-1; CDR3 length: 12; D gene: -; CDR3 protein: CASTKGGWEAFF
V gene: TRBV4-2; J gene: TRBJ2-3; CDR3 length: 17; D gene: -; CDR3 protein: CASSPPGGRGRTDTQYF
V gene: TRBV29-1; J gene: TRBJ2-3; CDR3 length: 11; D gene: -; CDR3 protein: CSVSRTDTQYF
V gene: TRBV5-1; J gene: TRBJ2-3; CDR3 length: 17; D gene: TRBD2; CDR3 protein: CASSARLAGGGTDTQYF
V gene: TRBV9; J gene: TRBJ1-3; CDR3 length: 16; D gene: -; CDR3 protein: CASSVGGSSSGNTIYF
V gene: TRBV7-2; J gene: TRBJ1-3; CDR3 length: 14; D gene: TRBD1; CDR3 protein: CASSPDRAGNTIYF
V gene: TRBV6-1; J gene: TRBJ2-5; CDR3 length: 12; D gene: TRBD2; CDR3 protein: CAVSGTSGTQYF
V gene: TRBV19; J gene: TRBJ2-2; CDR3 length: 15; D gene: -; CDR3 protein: CASSILGQNTGELFF
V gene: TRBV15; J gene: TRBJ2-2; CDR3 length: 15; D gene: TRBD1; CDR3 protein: CATSTGQARAGELFF
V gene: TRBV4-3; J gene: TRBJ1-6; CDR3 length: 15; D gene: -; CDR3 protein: CASSQDQGNNSPLHF
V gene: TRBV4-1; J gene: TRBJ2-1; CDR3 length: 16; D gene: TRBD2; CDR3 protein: CASSQGEAGGYNEQFF
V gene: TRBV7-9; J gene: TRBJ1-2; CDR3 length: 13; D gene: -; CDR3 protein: CASSLAGDYGYTF
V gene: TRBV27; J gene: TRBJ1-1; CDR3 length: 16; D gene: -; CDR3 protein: CASSQTGILGGTEAFF
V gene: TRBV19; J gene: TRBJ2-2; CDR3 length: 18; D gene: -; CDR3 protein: CASSIAGASFANTGELFF
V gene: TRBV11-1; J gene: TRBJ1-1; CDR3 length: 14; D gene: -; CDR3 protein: CASSPARRNTEAFF
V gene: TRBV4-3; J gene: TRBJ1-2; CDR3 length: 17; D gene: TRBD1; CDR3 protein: CASSQDAPGTGGYGYTF
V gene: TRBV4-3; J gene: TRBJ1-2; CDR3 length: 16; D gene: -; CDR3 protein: CASSPEGTEARGGYTF
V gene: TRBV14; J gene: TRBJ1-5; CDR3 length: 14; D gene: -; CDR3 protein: CASSLDQENQPQHF
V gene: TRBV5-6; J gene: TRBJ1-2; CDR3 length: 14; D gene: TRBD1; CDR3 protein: CASSEGQGAYGYTF
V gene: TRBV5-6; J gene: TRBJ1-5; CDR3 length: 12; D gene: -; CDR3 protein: CASSSSLFAQHF
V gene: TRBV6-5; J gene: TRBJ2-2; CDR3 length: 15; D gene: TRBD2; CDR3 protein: CASNNGGAGTGELFF
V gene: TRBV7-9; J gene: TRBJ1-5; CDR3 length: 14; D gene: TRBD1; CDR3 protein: CASSPGQLNQPQHF
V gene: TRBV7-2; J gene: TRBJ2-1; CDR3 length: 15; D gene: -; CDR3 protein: CASSLTRGSYNEQFF
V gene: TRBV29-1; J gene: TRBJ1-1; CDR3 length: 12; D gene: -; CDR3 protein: CSALDGTSEAFF
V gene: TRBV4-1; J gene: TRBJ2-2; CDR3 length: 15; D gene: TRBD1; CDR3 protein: CASRLGTANTGELFF
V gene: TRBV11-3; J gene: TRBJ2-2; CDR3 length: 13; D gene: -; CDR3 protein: CASSRTPTGELFF
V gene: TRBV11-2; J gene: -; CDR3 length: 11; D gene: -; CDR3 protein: CASSATYEQYF
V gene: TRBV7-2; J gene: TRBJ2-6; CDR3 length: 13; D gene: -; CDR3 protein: CASSPPGANVLTF
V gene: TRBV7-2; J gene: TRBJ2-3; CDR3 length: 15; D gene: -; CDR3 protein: CASSLARRMTDTQYF